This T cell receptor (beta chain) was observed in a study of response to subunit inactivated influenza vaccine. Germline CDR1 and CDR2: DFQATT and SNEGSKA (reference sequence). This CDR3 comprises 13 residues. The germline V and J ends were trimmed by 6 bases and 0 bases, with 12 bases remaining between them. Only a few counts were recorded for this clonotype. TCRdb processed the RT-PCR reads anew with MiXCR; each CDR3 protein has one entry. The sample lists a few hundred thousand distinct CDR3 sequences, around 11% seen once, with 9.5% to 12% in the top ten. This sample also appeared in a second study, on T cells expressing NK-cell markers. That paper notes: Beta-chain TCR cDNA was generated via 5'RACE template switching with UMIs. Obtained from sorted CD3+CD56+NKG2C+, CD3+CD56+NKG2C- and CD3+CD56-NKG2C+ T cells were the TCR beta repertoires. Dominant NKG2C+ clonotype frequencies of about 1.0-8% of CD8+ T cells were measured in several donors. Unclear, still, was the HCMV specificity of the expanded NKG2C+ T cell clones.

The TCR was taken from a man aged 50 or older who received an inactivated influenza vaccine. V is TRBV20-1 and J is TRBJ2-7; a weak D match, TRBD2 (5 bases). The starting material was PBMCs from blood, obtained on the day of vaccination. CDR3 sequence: CSAGGLLSYEQYF. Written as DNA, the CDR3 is TGCAGTGCCGGCGGACTCCTCTCCTACGAGCAGTACTTC.